This T cell receptor (beta chain) was captured in a study of CD8 T cells in ankylosing spondylitis. Trimming took 3 bases from V and 8 from J; bases not matched to a gene: 6. This CDR3 contains 13 residues. TCRdb processed the 5' RACE reads anew with MiXCR; each CDR3 protein has one entry. The table includes about 200,000 distinct CDR3 sequences, roughly 25% detected once. This clonotype was counted ten times or more. The source is a male donor with ankylosing spondylitis or in good health (not recorded which). Input material: blood, either unsorted or a sorted T cell fraction (not recorded which). The chain uses TRBV12-3 or TRBV12-4 and TRBJ1-1; 7 bases map to TRBD1. The CDR3 bases are TGTGCCAGCAGTTTGGGGGACAGCACCGAAGCTTTCTTT. Its translation: CASSLGDSTEAFF.